The rows below give T cell receptor beta chains drawn from one sample of a study of T cell responses to AZD1222 COVID-19 vaccine. Repertoires were generated with immunoSEQ multiplex PCR, while TCRdb's copy carries only in-frame clones and drops some. This listing includes over 140,000 clones. Sequencing input: peripheral blood. These receptors came from an adult in good health. Each CDR3 is given without its conserved first and last residue.

length: 12; V: TRBV7-9; CDR3: ASSQGDRVQPQH
length: 12; V: TRBV6-4; CDR3: ASSARWGGNEQF
length: 13; V: TRBV11-2; CDR3: ATSRGGGSGNTIY
length: 12; V: TRBV5-4; CDR3: ASSSMTESFEAF
length: 12; V: TRBV5-1; CDR3: ASSLQTTNEKLF
length: 12; V: TRBV5-1; CDR3: ASRRGLDTGELF
length: 17; V: TRBV3-1/TRBV3-2; CDR3: ASSQDFVGGVRVNYGYT
length: 11; V: TRBV7-7; CDR3: ASSLRITGELF
length: 14; V: TRBV19; CDR3: ASSIRAGASTDTQY
length: 13; V: TRBV30; CDR3: AWRRRQGVKGEQY
length: 13; V: TRBV5-5; CDR3: ASSLGDWPTDTQY
length: 12; V: TRBV6-5; CDR3: ASRGTLNTGELF
length: 12; V: TRBV18; CDR3: ASSPRGGYTEAF
length: 12; V: TRBV28; CDR3: ASSLFNSNQPQH
length: 15; V: TRBV7-8; CDR3: ASRPTPGPRMNNEQF
length: 14; V: TRBV3-1/TRBV3-2; CDR3: ASSLGGGWNTGELF